This TCR beta chain comes out of a study of a mutant IDH1 vaccine in newly diagnosed glioma. About the research overall: Initiation of the vaccine course occurred 4-6 weeks after radiotherapy alone, or alongside temozolomide cycles.

Points on this clone: Its target is not known.

Using immunoSEQ multiplex PCR, the repertoire was profiled, and TCRdb retains in-frame clones only, with some absent. The data contain under 40,000 clones, around four fifths of them seen just once; the ten biggest clones take up 24%. The time point is: week 11, during vaccination. Vaccination used 300 ug of mutant IDH1 20-mer peptide per dose, with topical imiquimod. CDR3 length: 13 amino acids. Germline V gives CDR1 SGDLS, CDR2 YYNGEE. Trimming removed 0 bases at V and 8 bases at J, with 11 bases between. The source is a man younger than 45 with glioma. Material: PBMCs, obtained from a glioma patient whose treatment included an IDH1 peptide vaccine. The chain recombines TRBV9 with TRBJ1-2; D might be TRBD1 (5 bases). CDR3 region: CASSVVSGGGYTF. The CDR3 coding sequence is TGTGCCAGCAGCGTAGTTTCGGGGGGAGGCTACACCTTC.